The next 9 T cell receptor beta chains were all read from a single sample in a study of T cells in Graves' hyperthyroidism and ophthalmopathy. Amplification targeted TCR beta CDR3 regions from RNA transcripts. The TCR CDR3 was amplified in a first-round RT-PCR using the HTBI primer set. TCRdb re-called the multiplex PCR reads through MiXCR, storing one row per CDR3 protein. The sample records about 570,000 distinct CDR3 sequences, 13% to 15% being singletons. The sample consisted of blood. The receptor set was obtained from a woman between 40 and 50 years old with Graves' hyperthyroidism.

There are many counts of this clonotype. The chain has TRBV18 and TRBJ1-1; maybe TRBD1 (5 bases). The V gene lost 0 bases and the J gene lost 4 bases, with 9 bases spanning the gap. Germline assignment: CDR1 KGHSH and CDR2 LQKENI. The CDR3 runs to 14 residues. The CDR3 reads CASSPPGDLTEAFF. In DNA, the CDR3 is TGTGCCAGCTCACCACCGGGGGACCTCACTGAAGCTTTCTTT.

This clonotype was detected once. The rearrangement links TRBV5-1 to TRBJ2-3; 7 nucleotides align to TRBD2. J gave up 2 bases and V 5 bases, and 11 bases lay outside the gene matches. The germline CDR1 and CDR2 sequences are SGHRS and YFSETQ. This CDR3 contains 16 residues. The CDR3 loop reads CASSPMTSWDTDTQYF. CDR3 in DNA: TGCGCCAGCAGTCCGATGACTAGCTGGGACACAGATACGCAGTATTTT.

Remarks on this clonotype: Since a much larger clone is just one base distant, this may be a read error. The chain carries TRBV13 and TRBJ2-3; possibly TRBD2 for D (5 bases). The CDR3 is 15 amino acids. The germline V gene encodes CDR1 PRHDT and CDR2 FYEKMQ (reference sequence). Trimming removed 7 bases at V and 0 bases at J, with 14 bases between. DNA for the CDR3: TGTGCCAGCATCAAAGCGGACCCAAGCACAGATACGCAGTATTTT. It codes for CASIKADPSTDTQYF.

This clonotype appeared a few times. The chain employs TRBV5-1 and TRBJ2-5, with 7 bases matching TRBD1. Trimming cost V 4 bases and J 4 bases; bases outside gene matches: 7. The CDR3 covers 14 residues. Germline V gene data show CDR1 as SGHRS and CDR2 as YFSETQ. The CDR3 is CASSPGRQGETQYF. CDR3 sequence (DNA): TGCGCCAGCAGCCCCGGTAGACAGGGAGAGACCCAGTACTTC.

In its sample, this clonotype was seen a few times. CDR3 coding DNA: TGCGCCAGCAGCCCCACAGGGGTGGGAACTAATGAAAAACTGTTTTTT. Residues: CASSPTGVGTNEKLFF. This chain connects TRBV5-1 to TRBJ1-4; 7 bases agree with TRBD1. Germline V gives CDR1 SGHRS, CDR2 YFSETQ. Trimming took 4 bases from V and 1 from J; bases not matched to a gene: 7. The CDR3 sequence is 16 residues long.

The CDR3: CASSPRTGQGKSPLHF. Written as DNA, the CDR3 is TGCGCCAGCAGCCCTCGCACCGGGCAGGGGAAATCACCCCTCCACTTT. The chain employs TRBV4-1 and TRBJ1-6, with a possible D match to TRBD1 (6 bases). The germline CDR1 and CDR2 sequences are MGHRA and YSYEKL. The ends were cut back, 4 bases at V and 10 bases at J, with 20 bases in the middle. This CDR3 spans 16 amino acids.

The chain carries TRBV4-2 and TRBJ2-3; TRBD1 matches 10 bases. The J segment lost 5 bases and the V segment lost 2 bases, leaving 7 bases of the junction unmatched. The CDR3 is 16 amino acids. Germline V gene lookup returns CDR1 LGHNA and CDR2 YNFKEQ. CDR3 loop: CASSQTAGQGGDTQYF. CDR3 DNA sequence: TGTGCCAGCAGCCAAACCGCCGGACAGGGGGGAGATACGCAGTATTTT.

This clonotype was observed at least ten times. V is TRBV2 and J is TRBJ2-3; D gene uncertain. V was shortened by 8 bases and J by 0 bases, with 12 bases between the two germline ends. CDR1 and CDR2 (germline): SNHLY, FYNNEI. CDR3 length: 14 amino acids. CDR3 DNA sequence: TGTGCCAGCTCCCATCCTGAGAGCACAGATACGCAGTATTTT. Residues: CASSHPESTDTQYF.

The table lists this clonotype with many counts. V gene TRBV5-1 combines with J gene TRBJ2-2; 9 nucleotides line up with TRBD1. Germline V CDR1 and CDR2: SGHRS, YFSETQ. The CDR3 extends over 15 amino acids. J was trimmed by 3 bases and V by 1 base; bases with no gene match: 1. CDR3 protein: CASSLRDRDTGELFF. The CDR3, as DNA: TGCGCCAGCAGCTTGCGGGACAGGGACACCGGGGAGCTGTTTTTT.